Given below is one T cell receptor beta chain in context. This sample is part of a study of T cells in Graves' hyperthyroidism and ophthalmopathy. Across the study: Peripheral blood specimens were obtained at initial diagnosis, prior to any treatment.

Germline V gene data show CDR1 as ENHRY and CDR2 as SYGVKD. Trimming cost V 3 bases and J 7 bases, with 22 bases left between them. The CDR3 runs to 16 residues. The cohort's ophthalmopathy patients, a group with duration under 3 months, had a Clinical Activity Score of at least 3 and a NOSPECS grade of at least 4. Fresh 10 ml peripheral blood yielded PBMCs. Template material for amplifying TCR beta CDR3 regions consisted of RNA transcripts. Primed by the HTBI set, a first-round RT-PCR was run on the TCR CDR3. TCRdb redid the calling of the multiplex PCR reads with MiXCR, one entry per CDR3 protein. The table lists 530,000 or so distinct CDR3 sequences, over 15% of them singletons.

Sequencing used blood. This clonotype was sampled from a woman aged 18-29 years with Graves' ophthalmopathy. The J gene is TRBJ2-7, the V gene TRBV10-3, with D possibly TRBD2 on 6 matching bases. The CDR3 loop reads CAISEGGSGLSREQYF. Here the CDR3 DNA reads TGTGCCATCAGTGAAGGAGGGTCAGGTCTATCGCGGGAGCAGTACTTC.